This T cell receptor (beta chain) was found in a study of blood T cell repertoires in COVID-19. Whole-study context: From the United States, Italy and Spain came samples of acute and convalescent COVID-19.

Per the study methods: By means of reference gene primer amplification, nucleated cell counts were estimated. Data came from immunoSEQ multiplex PCR; TCRdb stores just in-frame clones and leaves some out. V and J calls and clone size are those listed in that table; D and trimming were worked out from the DNA. The sample carries 120,000 to 150,000 clones, about 90% recorded once. With 6 bases clipped from V and 0 bases from J, the junction kept 4 bases outside the gene matches. Germline V CDR1 and CDR2: LGHDT, YNNKEL (reference sequence). The CDR3 sequence is 14 residues long. The source of this sequence is a woman of 80 years or more with acute or convalescent COVID-19. The chain recombines TRBV3-1 (or the pseudogene TRBV3-2) with TRBJ1-2, with TRBD1 matching 7 bases. The sequencing sample was made of peripheral blood. The DNA of the CDR3 is TGTGCCAGCAGTTCCAGGGGGTCTAACTATGGCTACACCTTC. Its protein product is CASSSRGSNYGYTF.